This T cell receptor (beta chain) appears in the sequencing data of a study of cytomegalovirus exposure and HLA in healthy donors. Amplification used 60 Vbeta primers and 13 Jbeta primers. The table came from immunoSEQ multiplex PCR; TCRdb's copy has only in-frame clones and leaves some out. The sample yields about 160,000 clones, of which the top ten take up around 1.4%. The source material was PBMCs. The TCR was taken from a woman between 55 and 75 years old in good health and CMV-seronegative.

The CDR3 reads CATRADRGGEAFF. The DNA for the CDR3 is TGTGCCACGAGGGCGGACAGGGGGGGAGAAGCTTTCTTT. The chain combines TRBV10-3 with TRBJ1-1; 10 positions match TRBD1. The germline V gene encodes CDR1 ENHRY and CDR2 SYGVKD. The trim removed 10 bases at V and 8 bases at J, leaving 10 bases unmatched. CDR3 length: 13 residues.